These T cell receptor beta chains were read from a single sample in a study of regulatory T cells in long-lasting Graves disease. TCRdb itself ran the multiplex PCR reads through MiXCR, one entry per CDR3 protein. The sample shows 350,000 to 450,000 distinct CDR3 sequences, roughly 23% of them seen only once. The sample consisted of peripheral blood mononuclear cells (PBMCs), taken when the disease was refractory, from a patient treated with antithyroid drugs. Every receptor here comes from a female donor with Graves disease. The CDR3 runs from the conserved cysteine through the conserved F or W. The order of the fields is J gene, D gene, V gene, clone size, CDR3 DNA, CDR3 protein. D genes are given only for firm matches. Size is stated for part of the rows, as once, few or many counts, or as a class when the clone is expanded.

J: TRBJ2-2
D: TRBD1
V: TRBV7-2
size: .
DNA: TGTGCCAGCAGCACCGGGACAGGGGAGACCGGGGAGCTGTTTTTT
CDR3: CASSTGTGETGELFF

J: TRBJ2-5
D: .
V: TRBV7-9
size: few
DNA: TGTGCCAGCAGCTCGCTCGGGGGCTCGACAGAGACCCAGTACTTC
CDR3: CASSSLGGSTETQYF

J: TRBJ2-7
D: .
V: TRBV7-9
size: many
DNA: TGTGCCAGCAGCTTTTCGTTGGGGTTCTACGAGCAGTACTTC
CDR3: CASSFSLGFYEQYF

J: TRBJ1-5
D: .
V: TRBV15
size: few
DNA: TGTGCCACCAGCAGAGATGAGAAGCCCCAGCATTTT
CDR3: CATSRDEKPQHF

J: TRBJ2-7
D: TRBD2
V: TRBV2
size: many
DNA: TGTGCCAGCATTTTAGGCGGGAGTGGCCCCTACGAGCAGTACTTC
CDR3: CASILGGSGPYEQYF

J: TRBJ2-1
D: TRBD2
V: TRBV28
size: .
DNA: TGTGCCAGCAGGTCCGGGACTAGCCGTATCAATGAGCAGTTCTTC
CDR3: CASRSGTSRINEQFF

J: TRBJ2-5
D: .
V: TRBV9
size: many
DNA: TGTGCCAGCAGCGTAGAGGGGGGGTTGAAAGAGACCCAGTACTTC
CDR3: CASSVEGGLKETQYF

J: TRBJ2-7
D: TRBD2
V: TRBV24-1
size: few
DNA: TGTGCCAGCCCCCGCGCGACTAGCGGGACCCTATACGAGCAGTACTTC
CDR3: CASPRATSGTLYEQYF

J: TRBJ1-2
D: .
V: TRBV5-6
size: .
DNA: TGTGCCAGCATTGTTAAGGGGGAAGCCTATGGCTACACCTTC
CDR3: CASIVKGEAYGYTF

J: TRBJ2-7
D: .
V: TRBV12-3/TRBV12-4
size: many
DNA: TGTGCCAGCAGCTTGGGACCCTTGGGATCAGCGTCCGAGCAGTACTTC
CDR3: CASSLGPLGSASEQYF

J: TRBJ2-5
D: .
V: TRBV5-1
size: few
DNA: TGCGCCAGCAGCTTGGCCGGGTGGGGTGAGACCCAGTACTTC
CDR3: CASSLAGWGETQYF

J: TRBJ2-3
D: .
V: TRBV27
size: .
DNA: TGTGCCAGCAGTACCCGGGGGCAGGGGTCCACAGATACGCAGTATTTT
CDR3: CASSTRGQGSTDTQYF

J: TRBJ2-7
D: .
V: TRBV19
size: .
DNA: TGTGCCAGTAGTGGCGGACAGACCTCCTACGAGCAGTACTTC
CDR3: CASSGGQTSYEQYF

J: TRBJ2-7
D: .
V: TRBV20-1
size: many
DNA: TGCAGTGCTAGAGAACCCGGGGACGAGCAGTACTTC
CDR3: CSAREPGDEQYF

J: TRBJ2-5
D: .
V: TRBV2
size: many
DNA: TGTGCCAGCAGTGGGGACTGGCAAGAGACCCAGTACTTC
CDR3: CASSGDWQETQYF

J: TRBJ2-7
D: TRBD2
V: TRBV20-1
size: many
DNA: TGCAGTGCTACTGGACTAGCGGCCATTTCCTACGAGCAGTACTTC
CDR3: CSATGLAAISYEQYF

J: TRBJ2-2
D: .
V: TRBV9
size: .
DNA: TGTGCCAGCAGCGTAGGTCGGGTGCCCGCTTACACCGGGGAGCTGTTTTTT
CDR3: CASSVGRVPAYTGELFF

J: TRBJ2-5
D: TRBD1
V: TRBV30
size: .
DNA: TGTGCCTGGAGCGCGTCCGGGACAGGGAAGGAGACCCAGTACTTC
CDR3: CAWSASGTGKETQYF

J: TRBJ2-5
D: .
V: TRBV7-9
size: .
DNA: TGTGCCAGCAGCTCGACACGACAAGAGACCCAGTACTTC
CDR3: CASSSTRQETQYF

J: TRBJ2-5
D: .
V: TRBV28
size: many
DNA: TGTGCCAGCAGTGGGGGCCTACTTGCACAAGAGACCCAGTACTTC
CDR3: CASSGGLLAQETQYF

J: TRBJ2-5
D: .
V: TRBV18
size: .
DNA: TGTGCCAGCTCCCCGCTGCCTTCGGCCCAAGAGACCCAGTACTTC
CDR3: CASSPLPSAQETQYF

J: TRBJ2-7
D: .
V: TRBV28
size: many
DNA: TGTGCCAGCAGTTGGGCCAGAGCCTACGAGCAGTACTTC
CDR3: CASSWARAYEQYF

J: TRBJ2-7
D: .
V: TRBV4-1
size: few
DNA: TGCGCCAGCAGCCAAGAAGTGGGGGGCTACGAGCAGTACTTC
CDR3: CASSQEVGGYEQYF

J: TRBJ2-5
D: .
V: TRBV2
size: many
DNA: TGTGCCAGCAGTGAGGGTCACCTATTAAAAGAGACCCAGTACTTC
CDR3: CASSEGHLLKETQYF

J: TRBJ1-2
D: TRBD1
V: TRBV5-1
size: few
DNA: TGCGCCAGCAGCTTGGCCCAGGGGGCCGACTATGGCTACACCTTC
CDR3: CASSLAQGADYGYTF

J: TRBJ2-6
D: TRBD2
V: TRBV7-3
size: .
DNA: TGTGCCAGCAGCTTAACAGCGGGAGTAATGTCTGGGGCCAACGTCCTGACTTTC
CDR3: CASSLTAGVMSGANVLTF

J: TRBJ2-2
D: .
V: TRBV10-3
size: many
DNA: TGTGCCATCTGGACCGGAGCGAACACCGGGGAGCTGTTTTTT
CDR3: CAIWTGANTGELFF

J: TRBJ2-3
D: .
V: TRBV6-2/TRBV6-3
size: .
DNA: TGTGCCAGCAGTAGGACTAGCACAGATACGCAGTATTTT
CDR3: CASSRTSTDTQYF

J: TRBJ1-1
D: .
V: TRBV12-3/TRBV12-4
size: many
DNA: TGTGCCAGCAGTTTTACAGGAGACACTGAAGCTTTCTTT
CDR3: CASSFTGDTEAFF

J: TRBJ1-1
D: .
V: TRBV18
size: many
DNA: TGTGCCAGCTCACCACGGACTGGTGAAGCTTTCTTT
CDR3: CASSPRTGEAFF

J: TRBJ1-1
D: .
V: TRBV10-3
size: many
DNA: TGTGCCATCAGTGAACAGGGCTCGAACACTGAAGCTTTCTTT
CDR3: CAISEQGSNTEAFF

J: TRBJ2-7
D: TRBD2
V: TRBV20-1
size: many
DNA: TGCAGTGCTAGGCCCGGGACTAGCGGCTCCTCCTACGAGCAGTACTTC
CDR3: CSARPGTSGSSYEQYF

J: TRBJ1-5
D: .
V: TRBV20-1
size: .
DNA: TGCAGTGTCCCGACTGGGACTCAGCGGCGCAATCAGCCCCAGCATTTT
CDR3: CSVPTGTQRRNQPQHF

J: TRBJ2-7
D: .
V: TRBV29-1
size: many
DNA: TGCAGCGTTGAAGATGTAGGGCAGGGCACCTCCTACGAGCAGTACTTC
CDR3: CSVEDVGQGTSYEQYF

J: TRBJ2-5
D: .
V: TRBV20-1
size: many
DNA: TGCAGTGCTAGCAGGGACTTCGCAGAGACCCAGTACTTC
CDR3: CSASRDFAETQYF

J: TRBJ1-6
D: .
V: TRBV27
size: many
DNA: TGTGCCAGCAGGCGGGACACCAGAAATTCACCCCTCCACTTT
CDR3: CASRRDTRNSPLHF

J: TRBJ1-3
D: .
V: TRBV5-1
size: few
DNA: TGCGCCAGCAGCTTGGTTGGGAGCTCTGGAAACACCATATATTTT
CDR3: CASSLVGSSGNTIYF

J: TRBJ1-1
D: .
V: TRBV15
size: .
DNA: TGTGCCACCAGCAGAGATCTAAGGAAAACTGAAGCTTTCTTT
CDR3: CATSRDLRKTEAFF

J: TRBJ2-7
D: TRBD2
V: TRBV2
size: many
DNA: TGTGCCGGAGGACTAGTCTTCTACGAGCAGTACTTC
CDR3: CAGGLVFYEQYF

J: TRBJ1-5
D: TRBD1
V: TRBV27
size: many
DNA: TGTGCCAGCAGTCCGGACAGGGGGACGCCCCAGCATTTT
CDR3: CASSPDRGTPQHF

J: TRBJ1-3
D: .
V: TRBV2
size: many
DNA: TGTGCCAGCAAAGGGGCCGGAAACACCATATATTTT
CDR3: CASKGAGNTIYF

J: TRBJ2-7
D: .
V: TRBV10-2
size: .
DNA: TGCGCCAGCAGATCGGGGGCCCCCGGGAACGAGCAGTACTTC
CDR3: CASRSGAPGNEQYF

J: TRBJ2-2
D: TRBD2
V: TRBV19
size: few
DNA: TGTGCCAGTAGTCCTGCACCGGGACTAGCGGCCGGGGAGCTGTTTTTT
CDR3: CASSPAPGLAAGELFF

J: TRBJ1-1
D: .
V: TRBV12-3/TRBV12-4
size: many
DNA: TGTGCCAGCAGTTTAAGGGCAGTGATGAACACTGAAGCTTTCTTT
CDR3: CASSLRAVMNTEAFF

J: TRBJ1-2
D: .
V: TRBV20-1
size: .
DNA: TGCAGTGCCCCTAGCGGGGGGCGCTCCTATGGCTACACCTTC
CDR3: CSAPSGGRSYGYTF

J: TRBJ2-5
D: .
V: TRBV5-1
size: .
DNA: TGCGCCAGCAGCTTGCCAGAGCTGAAGACCCAGTACTTC
CDR3: CASSLPELKTQYF

J: TRBJ2-1
D: TRBD1
V: TRBV12-3/TRBV12-4
size: few
DNA: TGTGCCAGCAGGACCGGGACAGGGGGTTCCTACAATGAGCAGTTCTTC
CDR3: CASRTGTGGSYNEQFF

J: TRBJ2-7
D: .
V: TRBV20-1
size: many
DNA: TGCAGTGCTAGCCGCGGCGGGGATCCGTACGAGCAGTACTTC
CDR3: CSASRGGDPYEQYF

J: TRBJ1-5
D: .
V: TRBV6-1
size: few
DNA: TGTGCCAGCAGTGAACAGGGGTTGGGCAATCAGCCCCAGCATTTT
CDR3: CASSEQGLGNQPQHF

J: TRBJ2-2
D: .
V: TRBV7-6
size: few
DNA: TGTGCCAGCAGCTTCCAAACGGCAGGGGATACCGGGGAGCTGTTTTTT
CDR3: CASSFQTAGDTGELFF

J: TRBJ1-6
D: TRBD1
V: TRBV27
size: many
DNA: TGTGCCAGCAGTTATGGGACAGCCTATAATTCACCCCTCCACTTT
CDR3: CASSYGTAYNSPLHF